Listed below are T cell receptor beta chains from one sample, sequenced in a study of shared clonotypes between healthy human individuals. Using immunoSEQ multiplex PCR, the repertoire was profiled, and TCRdb retains in-frame clones only, with some absent. The table shows about 1.5 million clones, with 98% occurring only once. The sequenced material came from naive CD4+ T cells sorted from blood. The receptors here all came from a man aged 30 to 45 in good health. CDR3s include the opening cysteine and the closing phenylalanine or tryptophan. D genes are given only for firm matches. Part of the rows lack a size; the others show once, few, many or a class for expanded clones.

cdr3_aa	cdr3_nt	d_call	v_call	j_call	cdr3_length	clone_size
CASKDYRGSNQPQHF	TGTGCCAGTAAAGATTATCGAGGTAGCAATCAGCCCCAGCATTTT	-	TRBV2	TRBJ1-5	15	-
CASGSGRWETQYF	TGTGCCAGTGGAAGCGGGAGGTGGGAGACCCAGTACTTC	TRBD2	TRBV19	TRBJ2-5	13	-
CASSRTAGTDTQYF	TGTGCCAGCAGCCGGACAGCCGGCACAGATACGCAGTATTTT	-	TRBV7-2	TRBJ2-3	14	-
CASGSTGVYEQYF	TGTGCCAGCGGATCGACAGGGGTCTACGAGCAGTACTTC	TRBD1	TRBV5-4	TRBJ2-7	13	-
CASDRGSYNEQFF	TGTGCCAGTGACAGGGGATCATACAATGAGCAGTTCTTC	TRBD1	TRBV28	TRBJ2-1	13	-
CATSRDLGGGGEQYF	TGTGCCACCAGCAGAGATCTGGGCGGCGGCGGCGAGCAGTACTTC	-	TRBV15	TRBJ2-7	15	-
CASRDRGQRSYGYTF	TGTGCCAGCAGGGACAGAGGGCAGAGGAGCTATGGCTACACCTTC	-	TRBV2	TRBJ1-2	15	-
CASSFGPGTASSYEQYF	TGTGCCAGCAGCTTCGGTCCAGGGACAGCGAGCTCCTACGAGCAGTACTTC	TRBD1	TRBV7-9	TRBJ2-7	17	-
CASSLLAGGSGETQYF	TGTGCCAGCAGCTTACTAGCGGGAGGATCTGGAGAGACCCAGTACTTC	TRBD2	TRBV7-9	TRBJ2-5	16	-
CASSSDGNYGYTF	TGCGCCAGCAGCTCTGACGGTAACTATGGCTACACCTTC	-	TRBV5-1	TRBJ1-2	13	-
CASSSAGTSAPYEQYF	TGTGCCAGCAGTTCCGCCGGGACTAGCGCGCCCTACGAGCAGTACTTC	TRBD2	TRBV28	TRBJ2-7	16	-
CASSGQGFVTEAFF	TGTGCCAGCAGTGGTCAGGGCTTCGTCACTGAAGCTTTCTTT	-	TRBV2	TRBJ1-1	14	-
CASSLVGTGSYTF	TGTGCCAGCAGCTTAGTCGGGACAGGGTCCTACACCTTC	TRBD1	TRBV7-9	TRBJ1-2	13	-
CASSLDGLGAYNEQFF	TGTGCCAGCAGCTTAGATGGCCTAGGGGCCTACAATGAGCAGTTCTTC	-	TRBV11-2	TRBJ2-1	16	-
CASSVAQNSYEQYF	TGTGCCAGTAGTGTAGCGCAGAACTCCTACGAGCAGTACTTC	-	TRBV19	TRBJ2-7	14	-
CSVYSGDEQYF	TGCAGTGTCTACTCGGGGGACGAGCAGTACTTC	-	TRBV29-1	TRBJ2-7	11	-
CASSPDRRRTSALYF	TGTGCCAGCAGCCCCGATCGAAGGAGGACTAGCGCGCTGTACTTC	TRBD2	TRBV28	TRBJ2-5	15	-
CASSVYQSSYNEQFF	TGTGCCAGCAGCGTTTACCAGAGCTCCTACAATGAGCAGTTCTTC	-	TRBV7-2	TRBJ2-1	15	-
CASSLDAGRSYNEQFF	TGTGCCAGCAGCTTAGATGCGGGTCGCTCCTACAATGAGCAGTTCTTC	-	TRBV11-3	TRBJ2-1	16	-
CASSSPGLAAYNEQFF	TGCGCCAGCAGTAGTCCGGGACTAGCGGCCTACAATGAGCAGTTCTTC	TRBD2	TRBV10-1	TRBJ2-1	16	-
CASSPRRAGRDPNTGELFF	TGTGCCAGCTCACCACGAAGAGCGGGCAGGGACCCTAACACCGGGGAGCTGTTTTTT	-	TRBV18	TRBJ2-2	19	once
CASSPGQEPYEQYF	TGTGCCAGCTCACCTGGACAGGAACCCTACGAGCAGTACTTC	TRBD1	TRBV18	TRBJ2-7	14	-
CAWSTPGGYGYTF	TGTGCCTGGTCTACTCCGGGGGGGTATGGCTACACCTTC	-	TRBV30	TRBJ1-2	13	once
CASSPGSGVQHEQYF	TGTGCCAGCTCACCTGGATCGGGAGTCCAACACGAGCAGTACTTC	-	TRBV18	TRBJ2-7	15	-
CASSLNFQGGTGELFF	TGTGCCAGCAGTTTAAACTTCCAGGGGGGTACCGGGGAGCTGTTTTTT	-	TRBV27	TRBJ2-2	16	-
CASSVASGSNNEQFF	TGTGCCAGCAGCGTCGCTAGCGGGAGTAACAATGAGCAGTTCTTC	TRBD2	TRBV9	TRBJ2-1	15	-
CASSRSGQGKSYEQYF	TGTGCCAGCAGCCGCTCGGGACAGGGGAAGTCCTACGAGCAGTACTTC	TRBD1	TRBV5-4	TRBJ2-7	16	-
CASSPGLARHNEQFF	TGTGCCAGCAGCCCTGGACTAGCGCGACACAATGAGCAGTTCTTC	TRBD2	TRBV9	TRBJ2-1	15	-
CASSALGGNQPQHF	TGTGCCAGCAGCGCGCTAGGAGGCAATCAGCCCCAGCATTTT	-	TRBV9	TRBJ1-5	14	-
CASVGAGLTDTQYF	TGTGCCAGCGTAGGGGCAGGGTTGACAGATACGCAGTATTTT	-	TRBV11-2	TRBJ2-3	14	-
CASSLPGLAGGRGETQYF	TGCGCCAGCAGCTTACCGGGACTAGCGGGAGGGAGGGGAGAGACCCAGTACTTC	TRBD2	TRBV5-1	TRBJ2-5	18	-
CASSLRGDRTYEQYF	TGCGCCAGCAGCTTGCGGGGGGATAGGACCTACGAGCAGTACTTC	TRBD2	TRBV5-1	TRBJ2-7	15	-
CASSDSTDGILRPQFF	TGTGCCAGCAGTGACTCAACCGACGGAATACTGCGGCCGCAGTTCTTC	-	TRBV6-4	TRBJ2-1	16	-
CSFQGQTYEQYF	TGCAGCTTCCAAGGACAGACCTACGAGCAGTACTTC	-	TRBV29-1	TRBJ2-7	12	-
CASSVDPGSTYEQYF	TGTGCCAGCAGCGTAGACCCGGGCTCAACCTACGAGCAGTACTTC	-	TRBV9	TRBJ2-7	15	-
CASSSPTAEQFF	TGTGCCAGCAGTTCACCGACAGCTGAGCAGTTCTTC	-	TRBV6-5	TRBJ2-1	12	-
CASSFPGQNIQYF	TGTGCCAGCAGCTTCCCCGGCCAAAACATTCAGTACTTC	-	TRBV5-6	TRBJ2-4	13	-
CAWSNGGTYEQYF	TGTGCCTGGAGTAATGGGGGAACCTACGAGCAGTACTTC	-	TRBV30	TRBJ2-7	13	-
CSVDQGEGEAFF	TGCAGCGTTGACCAGGGGGAAGGTGAAGCTTTCTTT	TRBD1	TRBV29-1	TRBJ1-1	12	-
CASSQDRAQPQHF	TGTGCCAGCAGCCAAGACAGGGCACAGCCCCAGCATTTT	TRBD1	TRBV5-6	TRBJ1-5	13	-
CASSITGDEQFF	TGCGCCAGCAGTATAACAGGGGATGAGCAGTTCTTC	TRBD1	TRBV5-1	TRBJ2-1	12	-
CASSGRGRREQYF	TGTGCCAGCAGTGGCAGGGGCCGTAGGGAGCAGTACTTC	-	TRBV28	TRBJ2-7	13	once
CASSTRAGVNEQFF	TGTGCCAGTAGTACCCGGGCGGGAGTTAATGAGCAGTTCTTC	TRBD2	TRBV19	TRBJ2-1	14	-
CASSLERVGAEQYF	TGTGCCAGCAGCTTAGAGCGGGTGGGGGCCGAGCAGTACTTC	-	TRBV7-9	TRBJ2-7	14	-
CASSRPGGYNEQFF	TGCGCCAGCAGCCGCCCGGGAGGCTACAATGAGCAGTTCTTC	TRBD2	TRBV5-1	TRBJ2-1	14	-
CASSAPSATGTPLGTKNIQYF	TGTGCCAGCTCAGCTCCTTCAGCCACCGGGACTCCCCTGGGAACCAAAAACATTCAGTACTTC	-	TRBV18	TRBJ2-4	21	-
CASSFRDRGFRSEQYF	TGTGCCAGCAGCTTCCGGGACAGGGGTTTTAGAAGCGAGCAGTACTTC	TRBD1	TRBV7-8	TRBJ2-7	16	-
CASSTGTSRYEQYF	TGTGCCAGCAGCACCGGGACTAGCAGATACGAGCAGTACTTC	TRBD2	TRBV2	TRBJ2-7	14	-
CASSGNRDTEAFF	TGTGCCAGCAGTGGAAACAGGGATACTGAAGCTTTCTTT	-	TRBV2	TRBJ1-1	13	-
CASSPTANGAFF	TGCGCCAGCAGCCCGACCGCAAACGGAGCTTTCTTT	-	TRBV10-2	TRBJ1-1	12	once
CASSLGLAGKYEQYF	TGCGCCAGCAGCTTGGGGCTAGCGGGGAAATACGAGCAGTACTTC	TRBD2	TRBV5-1	TRBJ2-7	15	-
CAWKGDTREQYF	TGTGCCTGGAAAGGGGATACGAGGGAGCAGTACTTC	-	TRBV30	TRBJ2-7	12	-
CASSPLSVAALNNEQFF	TGTGCCAGCAGCCCCCTCTCAGTAGCGGCCCTCAACAATGAGCAGTTCTTC	-	TRBV9	TRBJ2-1	17	once
CASSQALDSPLHF	TGCGCCAGCAGCCAAGCATTGGATTCACCCCTCCACTTT	-	TRBV4-3	TRBJ1-6	13	-
CASSWTRSYEQYF	TGTGCCAGCAGCTGGACGAGGAGCTACGAGCAGTACTTC	-	TRBV6-5	TRBJ2-7	13	-
CASSVASGNEQFF	TGTGCCAGCAGCGTAGCCAGCGGGAATGAGCAGTTCTTC	-	TRBV9	TRBJ2-1	13	-
CASSAQGDQPQHF	TGTGCCAGCAGTGCCCAGGGGGATCAGCCCCAGCATTTT	TRBD1	TRBV6-1	TRBJ1-5	13	-
CAWSWEGGTDTQYF	TGTGCCTGGAGTTGGGAGGGCGGCACAGATACGCAGTATTTT	TRBD2	TRBV30	TRBJ2-3	14	-
CASSPAASTDTQYF	TGTGCCAGCTCACCAGCGGCGAGCACAGATACGCAGTATTTT	-	TRBV18	TRBJ2-3	14	-